This TCR beta chain comes out of a study of technical replicates of blood from four donors. J lost 2 bases, V lost 6 bases, and 4 bases had no gene match. This CDR3 has 14 amino acids. Germline V gene lookup returns CDR1 SNHLY and CDR2 FYNNEI. Only in-frame clones appear in the TCRdb table, and some are missing; sequencing was by immunoSEQ multiplex PCR. The data contain about 53,000 clones, roughly 86% of them seen just once; the ten biggest clones take up 5% to 6%. The TCR comes from a human donor in good health. Some clones in this sample may be carry-over from other donors' samples. The rearrangement joins TRBV2 to TRBJ2-7; 10 bases align to TRBD1. Material: PBMCs. CDR3 DNA sequence: TGTGCCAGCAGCCGGACAGGGGGGCCCTACGAGCAGTACTTC. Translating it yields CASSRTGGPYEQYF.